This T cell receptor beta chain was recovered during a study of control samples from healthy donors and cancer patients. Germline V gene lookup returns CDR1 MNHEY and CDR2 SMNVEV (reference sequence). Trimming took 6 bases from V and 0 from J, leaving 8 bases between them. The CDR3 totals 13 residues. Here immunoSEQ multiplex PCR was the method, and the copy in TCRdb shows in-frame clones only, minus some. The table lists around 120,000 clones, around 90% of them singletons. The rearrangement links TRBV27 to TRBJ2-5; D gene unclear. Sequencing was performed on blood. This TCR was sampled from an older woman in good health. The CDR3 reads CASRLQHQETQYF. For the CDR3, the DNA is TGTGCCAGCAGGCTACAGCACCAAGAGACCCAGTACTTC.